This TCR beta chain derives from a study of blood T cell repertoires in COVID-19. Study details: T cells, B-cell-depleted T cells, or PBMCs supplied cDNA or gDNA.

CDR1 SQVTM and CDR2 ANQGSEA come from the germline V gene. There are 13 residues in the CDR3. Trimming shortened V by 7 bases and J by 5 bases, and 17 bases separated the two germline ends. Original data processing: Using reference gene primer amplification, nucleated cell counts were estimated. This table comes from immunoSEQ multiplex PCR, and its TCRdb copy is limited to in-frame clones, with some not included. From that table come the V and J calls and clone size; the DNA was used to work out D and trimming. The data show over 50,000 clones, with around 74% seen just once and approximately 6.8% held by the top ten.

Sequencing was performed on peripheral blood. The sequence was collected from a woman in her forties or fifties with active or convalescent COVID-19. The rearrangement joins TRBV29-1 to TRBJ1-1; D not resolved. CDR3 bases: TGCAGCGCCTGCGGGCACGTGGGGACTGAAGCTTTCTTT. Its protein is CSACGHVGTEAFF. Full variable domain (remainder filled in from reference TRBV29-1 and TRBJ1-1): SAVISQKPSRDICQRGTSLTIQCQVDSQVTMMFWYRQQPGQSLTLIATANQGSEATYESGFVIDKFPISRPNLTFSTLTVSNMSPEDSSIYLCSACGHVGTEAFFGQGTRLTVV.